Following are 10 T cell receptor beta chains from one sample sequenced in a study of OX40 agonist ivuxolimab in advanced cancers. TCRdb keeps only in-frame clones here, not all; method: immunoSEQ multiplex PCR. The sample yields 35,000 or so clones, under 90% seen once. The sequences come from CD4+ or CD8+ T cells sorted from blood, collected in a trial of the OX40 agonist ivuxolimab. The receptors shown here come from an adult with an advanced solid tumor such as melanoma, head and neck, liver or kidney cancer.

The genes are TRBV5-5 and TRBJ1-1; D remains ambiguous. Trimming took off 4 bases at V and 6 bases at J, with 13 bases between the two ends. Germline values: CDR1 SGHKS, CDR2 YYEKEE (reference sequence). The length of the CDR3 is 13 residues. The CDR3 reads CASSQYPGPEAFF. The CDR3 bases are TGTGCCAGCAGCCAATACCCCGGCCCTGAAGCTTTCTTT.

J is TRBJ2-7 and V is TRBV27; possibly TRBD2 for D (5 bases). Germline V gene sequence: CDR1 MNHEY, CDR2 SMNVEV (reference sequence). Trimming stripped 8 bases from V and 0 bases from J, with 14 bases between. The CDR3 runs to 14 residues. CDR3 sequence reads: CASQRTGSSYEQYF. CDR3 in DNA: TGTGCCAGCCAAAGAACGGGAAGCTCCTACGAGCAGTACTTC.

This clone was found once. Other DNA sequences within the sample encode an identical CDR3. The J gene is TRBJ1-5, the V gene TRBV9; possibly TRBD1 for D (5 bases). V was clipped by 3 bases and J by 1 base, with 8 bases between them. Germline V CDR1 and CDR2: SGDLS, YYNGEE. This CDR3 spans 14 amino acids. The CDR3 DNA follows: TGTGCCAGCAGCGCGGGGGTAAGCAATCAGCCCCAGCATTTT. This sequence encodes CASSAGVSNQPQHF.

The rearrangement joins TRBV19 to TRBJ1-2; D is possibly TRBD1 (5 bases). Germline V gene data show CDR1 as LNHDA and CDR2 as SQIVND (reference sequence). The CDR3 is 13 amino acids. Deletions cut 6 bases from V and 4 bases from J, with 12 bases between. The CDR3 loop is CASREGTAYGYTF. In nucleotides, the CDR3 is TGTGCCAGTAGGGAGGGGACGGCCTATGGCTACACCTTC.

This sequence joins TRBV7-2 and TRBJ2-5; TRBD1 or TRBD2 may be the D gene (6 bases each). CDR3 length: 16 residues. Germline-derived CDR1 and CDR2 are SGHTA and FQGNSA. Trimming removed 8 bases at V and 5 bases at J, with 24 bases between. This CDR3 is CASCEMGLGGLETQYF. In DNA form, the CDR3 reads TGTGCCAGCTGCGAAATGGGTCTGGGGGGCTTGGAGACCCAGTACTTC.

In DNA, the CDR3 is TGTGCCAGCAGCGTAGGTGTAGCGCCCTACAATGAGCAGTTCTTC. It is translated as CASSVGVAPYNEQFF. V usage is TRBV9 and J usage is TRBJ2-1, with D possibly matching TRBD2 (5 bases). CDR3 length: 15 amino acids. The germline V gene has CDR1 SGDLS and CDR2 YYNGEE. Trimming removed 0 bases at V and 2 bases at J, with 9 bases between.

The chain uses TRBV6-5 and TRBJ2-7, with D uncertain. Trimming took 6 bases from V and 0 from J, leaving 9 bases between them. Germline assignment: CDR1 MNHEY and CDR2 SVGAGI. The CDR3 has 13 amino acids. This chain's CDR3 is CASRRGISYEQYF. In DNA form, the CDR3 reads TGTGCCAGCAGGCGCGGAATCTCCTACGAGCAGTACTTC.

This chain joins TRBV27 and TRBJ2-3; D gene unclear. Per germline, CDR1 MNHEY and CDR2 SMNVEV (reference sequence). This CDR3 is built from 15 residues. Trimming took 5 bases from V and 0 from J, leaving 12 bases between them. In nucleotides, the CDR3 is TGTGCCAGCAGTCGCTCCTCCGCTAGCACAGATACGCAGTATTTT. Translating it yields CASSRSSASTDTQYF.

DNA of the CDR3: TGTGCCAGCAATAATAACTATGGCTACACCTTC. Amino acids: CASNNNYGYTF. The chain employs TRBV2 and TRBJ1-2; no clear D gene. V lost 7 bases, J lost 1 base, and 4 bases lay in between. Looked up from germline, CDR1 is SNHLY and CDR2 is FYNNEI. The CDR3 covers 11 residues.

The V gene is TRBV11-2, the J gene TRBJ2-5, with D possibly being TRBD1 or TRBD2 (6 bases each). There are 16 residues in the CDR3. Germline CDR1 reads SGHAT; CDR2 reads FQNNGV. V lost 7 bases to trimming and J lost 5 bases, with 23 bases between them. CDR3 in amino acids: CASTKGGWGARETQYF. The CDR3 coding sequence is TGTGCCAGCACCAAAGGGGGATGGGGGGCGCGGGAGACCCAGTACTTC.